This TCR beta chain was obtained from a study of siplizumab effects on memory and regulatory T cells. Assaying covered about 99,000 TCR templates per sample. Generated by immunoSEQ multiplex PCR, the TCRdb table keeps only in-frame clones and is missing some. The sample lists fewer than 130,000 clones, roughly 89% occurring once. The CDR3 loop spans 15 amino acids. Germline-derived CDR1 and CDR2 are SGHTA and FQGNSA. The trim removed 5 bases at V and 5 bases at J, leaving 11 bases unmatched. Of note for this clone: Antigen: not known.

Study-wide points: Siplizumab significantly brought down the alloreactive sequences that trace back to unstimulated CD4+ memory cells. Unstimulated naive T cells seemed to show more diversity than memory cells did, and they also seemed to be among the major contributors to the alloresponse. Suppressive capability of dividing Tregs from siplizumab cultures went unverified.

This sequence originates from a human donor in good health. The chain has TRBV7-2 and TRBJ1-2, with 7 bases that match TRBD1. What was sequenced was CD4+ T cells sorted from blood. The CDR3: CASSPGRDSVYGYTF. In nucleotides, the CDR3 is TGTGCCAGCAGCCCCGGCAGGGACAGCGTTTATGGCTACACCTTC.